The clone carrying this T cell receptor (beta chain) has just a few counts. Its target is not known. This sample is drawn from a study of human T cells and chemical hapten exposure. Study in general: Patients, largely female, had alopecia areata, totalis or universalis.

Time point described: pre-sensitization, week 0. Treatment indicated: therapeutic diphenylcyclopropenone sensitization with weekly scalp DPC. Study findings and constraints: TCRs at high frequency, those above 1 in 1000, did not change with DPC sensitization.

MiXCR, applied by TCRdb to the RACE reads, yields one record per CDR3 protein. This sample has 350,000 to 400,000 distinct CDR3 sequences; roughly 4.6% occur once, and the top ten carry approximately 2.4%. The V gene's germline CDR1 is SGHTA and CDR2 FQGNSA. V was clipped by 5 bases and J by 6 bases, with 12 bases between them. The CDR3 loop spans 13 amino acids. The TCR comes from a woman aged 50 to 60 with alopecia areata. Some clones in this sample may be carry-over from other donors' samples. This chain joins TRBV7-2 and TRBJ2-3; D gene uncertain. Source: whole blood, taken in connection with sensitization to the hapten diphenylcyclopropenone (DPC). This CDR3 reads CASSRPLTDTQYF. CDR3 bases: TGTGCCAGCAGCCGCCCCCTCACGGATACGCAGTATTTT.